This T cell receptor beta chain was documented in a study of blood T cells in healthy people across ages. With V trimmed by 6 bases and J by 5 bases, 11 bases remained unmatched. In germline, CDR1 is ENHRY, CDR2 SYGVKD. The CDR3 contains 15 residues. It was with a sample-barcoded 5' primer and a J-beta primer mix that a second PCR of about 6 to 12 cycles was run. TCRdb reanalysed the 5' RACE reads using MiXCR and keeps one entry per CDR3 protein. The profile shows roughly 730,000 distinct CDR3 sequences, more than 55% of them singletons. Material for sequencing was blood. This rearrangement joins TRBV10-3 to TRBJ1-2, with 8 bases fitting TRBD1. The sequence derives from a middle-aged man in good health. This CDR3 is CAIRETGEGLYGYTF. CDR3 DNA sequence: TGTGCCATCAGAGAGACAGGGGAGGGTCTATATGGCTACACCTTC.